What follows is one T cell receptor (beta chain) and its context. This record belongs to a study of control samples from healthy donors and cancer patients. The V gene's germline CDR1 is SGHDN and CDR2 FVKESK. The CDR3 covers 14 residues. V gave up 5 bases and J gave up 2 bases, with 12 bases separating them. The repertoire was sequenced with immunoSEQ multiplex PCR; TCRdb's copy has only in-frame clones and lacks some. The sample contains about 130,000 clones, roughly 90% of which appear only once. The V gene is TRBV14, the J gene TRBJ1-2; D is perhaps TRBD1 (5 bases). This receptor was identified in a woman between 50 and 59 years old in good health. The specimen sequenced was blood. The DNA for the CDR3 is TGTGCCAGCAGCTTAGGGACCGGGAACTATGGCTACACCTTC. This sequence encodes CASSLGTGNYGYTF.